These 30 T cell receptor beta chains were sequenced from one sample in a study of blood T cells in healthy people across ages. Next came a second PCR, run for roughly 6 to 11 cycles, which used a sample-barcoded 5' primer along with a J-beta primer mix. TCRdb itself ran the 5' RACE reads through MiXCR, one entry per CDR3 protein. The sample has some 690,000 distinct CDR3 sequences, over 20% seen once. Sequencing was performed on blood. The receptor set was obtained from a man between 65 and 80 years old in good health.

This clonotype was detected a few times. The chain links TRBV9 to TRBJ2-5; TRBD1 agrees at 10 bases. Trimming cost V 4 bases and J 3 bases; bases outside gene matches: 9. The CDR3 has 16 residues. The germline CDR1 and CDR2 sequences are SGDLS and YYNGEE. The DNA of the CDR3 is TGTGCCAGCAGCCCCCGACAGGGGGCGGCAAAAGAGACCCAGTACTTC. It encodes CASSPRQGAAKETQYF.

This clonotype was observed a handful of times. The rearrangement joins TRBV12-3 or TRBV12-4 to TRBJ1-5, with D unclear. This CDR3 has 18 amino acids. Trimming pared 7 bases from V and 1 base from J, leaving 23 bases between. The CDR3 DNA follows: TGTGCCAGCACCTCTGAGGGTCTTCTCCGACGGAGCAATCAGCCCCAGCATTTT. Translating it yields CASTSEGLLRRSNQPQHF.

This clonotype has only a few counts. This chain links TRBV10-2 with TRBJ1-5; a possible D gene is TRBD1 (6 bases). Between the trimmed V and J ends, which lost 6 bases and 0 bases, there was a span of 15 bases. The CDR3 extends over 16 amino acids. Per the germline V gene, CDR1 is WSHSY and CDR2 is SAAADI. The CDR3 nucleotides read TGCGCCAGCAGCGACGGACAGCTCTATAGCAATCAGCCCCAGCATTTT. As protein: CASSDGQLYSNQPQHF.

This clonotype was detected a few times. The chain combines TRBV9 with TRBJ2-3; D is unclear. Germline values: CDR1 SGDLS, CDR2 YYNGEE. The CDR3 runs 15 residues. V dropped 5 bases and J dropped 8 bases, with 21 bases sitting between them. The CDR3 here is CASRPGGDWDGTQYF. In DNA, the CDR3 is TGTGCCAGCAGGCCCGGTGGCGACTGGGATGGTACGCAGTATTTT.

A word on this clonotype: Relative to the germline gene, one junction end is altered; a read error may explain this. V is TRBV7-9 and J is TRBJ2-7; TRBD2 matches 9 bases. Gene TRBJ2-1 matches the end of the DNA better, so the J call may be wrong. Per germline, CDR1 SEHNR and CDR2 FQNEAQ (reference sequence). CDR3 length: 17 residues. The CDR3 sequence: CASSLVGGRASRNDQFF. The CDR3 nucleotides read TGTGCCAGCAGCTTAGTGGGCGGGAGGGCCTCGAGAAATGATCAGTTCTTC.

This clonotype was seen a few times. The chain links TRBV6-2 or TRBV6-3 to TRBJ2-3; D gene ambiguous. The CDR3 is 15 residues long. The germline V gene encodes CDR1 MNHEY and CDR2 SVGEGT. Trimming cost V 2 bases and J 4 bases, with 13 bases left between them. The CDR3, as DNA: TGTGCCAGCAGTTACGGTGGGATGCGAGCAGATACGCAGTATTTT. Translating it yields CASSYGGMRADTQYF.

The chain employs TRBV14 and TRBJ2-5; D may be TRBD1 (6 bases). The CDR3 loop spans 13 amino acids. The V end lost 3 bases, the J end lost 5 bases, and 10 bases lay between the germline ends. Germline CDR1 SGHDN, CDR2 FVKESK. In DNA, the CDR3 is TGTGCCAGCAGCCATCGTCAGGGGGAGACCCAGTACTTC. This translates into CASSHRQGETQYF.

This clonotype has only a few counts. This chain connects TRBV6-6 to TRBJ1-4; 7 bases fit TRBD1. CDR1 MNHNY and CDR2 SVGAGI come from the germline V gene (reference sequence). V lost 7 bases to trimming and J lost 7 bases; unmatched junction nucleotides: 9. The CDR3 length is 14 residues. CDR3 nucleotide sequence: TGTGCCAGCACCACGGGGGACAGTGGTGAAAAACTGTTTTTT. This gives the protein CASTTGDSGEKLFF.

This clonotype was picked up a small number of times. V usage is TRBV5-1 and J usage is TRBJ2-1, with D perhaps matching TRBD1 (5 bases). CDR1 and CDR2 (germline): SGHRS, YFSETQ. With 5 bases removed from V and 0 bases from J, the gap between germline ends came to 12 bases. The CDR3 extends over 15 amino acids. CDR3 in DNA: TGCGCCAGCAGACTGACAGTGGGCTCCTACAATGAGCAGTTCTTC. Amino acids: CASRLTVGSYNEQFF.

This clonotype appeared a few times. The chain has TRBV19 and TRBJ2-1, with D perhaps matching TRBD1 or TRBD2 (6 bases each). V was trimmed by 9 bases and J by 0 bases, leaving 12 bases between them. CDR1 and CDR2 from the germline V gene are LNHDA and SQIVND (reference sequence). The CDR3 contains 14 residues. CDR3 coding DNA: TGTGCCAGCCTCGGGGGCAGCTCCTACAATGAGCAGTTCTTC. Translating it yields CASLGGSSYNEQFF.

This clonotype was counted many times. The chain combines TRBV27 with TRBJ2-1; the D gene is possibly TRBD2 (7 bases). CDR3 length: 16 amino acids. CDR1 is MNHEY and CDR2 is SMNVEV in the germline V gene (reference sequence). V was clipped by 2 bases and J by 10 bases, with 21 bases between them. The DNA for the CDR3 is TGTGCCAGCAGTTTAAGGTCAGGGGCTAGCGGCACCGAGCAGTTCTTC. Residues: CASSLRSGASGTEQFF.

This clonotype was detected only a few times. The chain joins TRBV7-6 to TRBJ2-2; D is unclear. V lost 3 bases and J 4 bases, leaving 3 bases between the germline ends. CDR3 length equals 12 residues. Per the germline V gene, CDR1 is SGHVS and CDR2 is FNYEAQ. The CDR3 loop reads CASSFLTGELFF. CDR3 nucleotide sequence: TGTGCCAGCAGCTTCCTCACCGGGGAGCTGTTTTTT.

The J gene is TRBJ2-7, the V gene TRBV9; 15 bases are shared with TRBD2. Germline V lookup: CDR1 SGDLS, CDR2 YYNGEE. V shed 3 bases, J shed 0 bases, and the junction held 1 base outside the gene matches. The CDR3 is 16 residues long. The CDR3 loop reads CASSAGLAGGSYEQYF. The CDR3 nucleotides are TGTGCCAGCAGCGCGGGACTAGCGGGGGGCTCCTACGAGCAGTACTTC.

At least ten counts were recorded for this clonotype. The rearrangement uses TRBV7-9 and TRBJ1-2, with a weak D call TRBD1 (5 bases). The CDR3 runs 13 residues. V gave up 5 bases and J gave up 2 bases, with 9 bases separating them. Germline assignment: CDR1 SEHNR and CDR2 FQNEAQ (reference sequence). CDR3 nucleotides: TGTGCCAGCAGCCCGGACACGAACTATGGCTACACCTTC. Its translation: CASSPDTNYGYTF.

Note on this clonotype: Lacking the conserved final phenylalanine or tryptophan, this CDR3 likely reflects a read error. This chain connects TRBV4-2 to TRBJ2-6; D call uncertain. The ends were cut back, 4 bases at V and 2 bases at J, with 3 bases in the middle. This CDR3 has 13 residues. Germline assignment: CDR1 LGHNA and CDR2 YNFKEQ. The CDR3: CASSPAGANVLTL. CDR3 nucleotide sequence: TGTGCCAGCAGCCCAGCTGGGGCCAACGTCCTGACTCTC.

This clonotype appeared a single time. The chain joins TRBV12-3 or TRBV12-4 to TRBJ2-7, with a tentative D call TRBD1 (6 bases). Trimming cost V 5 bases and J 0 bases, with 14 bases left between them. This CDR3 has 15 amino acids. The CDR3 DNA sequence: TGTGCCAGCAGTCCAAGCAGACAGGTCTCCTACGAGCAGTACTTC. Translated: CASSPSRQVSYEQYF.

This clonotype has only a few counts. The rearrangement links TRBV20-1 to TRBJ2-3, with 10 bases matching TRBD2. This CDR3 comprises 17 residues. Germline V gene sequence: CDR1 DFQATT, CDR2 SNEGSKA (reference sequence). V dropped 1 base and J dropped 3; count of bases not matched to a gene: 10. CDR3 loop: CSARGLAGVPRTDTQYF. CDR3 DNA sequence: TGCAGTGCTAGAGGCCTAGCGGGGGTTCCGCGAACAGATACGCAGTATTTT.

The sample holds a few counts of this clonotype. This chain uses TRBV12-3 or TRBV12-4 with TRBJ1-3; D is perhaps TRBD1 (6 bases). The CDR3 has 14 amino acids. Trimming left V 5 bases short and J 3 bases short, with 11 bases between. For the CDR3, the DNA is TGTGCCAGCAGTGAAAACAGGGTTGGAAACACCATATATTTT. Its translation: CASSENRVGNTIYF.

The V and J genes are TRBV12-3 or TRBV12-4 and TRBJ2-7; 9 nucleotides align to TRBD2. The J call is in doubt because the DNA end fits TRBJ2-5 better. This CDR3 has 16 amino acids. CDR3 in amino acids: CASRTIGTSNQETQYF. CDR3 nucleotide sequence: TGTGCCAGCAGAACTATCGGGACTAGCAACCAAGAGACCCAGTACTTC.

V and J are TRBV7-2 and TRBJ2-3, with 7 bases lining up with TRBD2. CDR3 length: 16 residues. Trimming at V came to 3 bases and at J to 4 bases, leaving 10 bases not matched to a gene. Germline CDR1 is SGHTA and CDR2 is FQGNSA. DNA for the CDR3: TGTGCCAGCAGCTTTCGGCGGGGGTGGGGGGCAGATACGCAGTATTTT. It is translated as CASSFRRGWGADTQYF.

This clonotype has only a few counts. This rearrangement joins TRBV28 to TRBJ2-4, with 8 nucleotides matching TRBD1. J lost 1 base, V lost 5 bases, and 4 bases had no gene match. This CDR3 has 15 residues. Germline V lookup: CDR1 MDHEN, CDR2 SYDVKM. The CDR3 protein is CASSPQGAAKNIQYF. The CDR3 region has the DNA TGTGCCAGCAGTCCCCAGGGGGCGGCCAAAAACATTCAGTACTTC.

The rearrangement links TRBV2 to TRBJ1-2; D is possibly TRBD1 (5 bases). Trimming left V 6 bases short and J 8 bases short, with 13 bases between. The CDR3 contains 12 residues. Germline CDR1 is SNHLY and CDR2 is FYNNEI. CDR3 nucleotide sequence: TGTGCCAGCAGAAAATCCGGGGACGGCTACACCTTC. Amino acids: CASRKSGDGYTF.

The gene calls are TRBV6-2 or TRBV6-3 and TRBJ2-3; D is perhaps TRBD2 (5 bases). Germline V CDR1 and CDR2: MNHEY, SVGEGT. The CDR3 spans 12 residues. V shed 6 bases and J shed 10 bases, with 14 bases lying between them. The CDR3 protein is CASSPTRDAQYF. CDR3 DNA sequence: TGTGCCAGCAGCCCCACTAGGGATGCGCAGTATTTT.

This clonotype was counted a few times. This chain links TRBV11-2 with TRBJ2-5, with D possibly being TRBD1 or TRBD2 (5 bases each). The V gene's germline CDR1 is SGHAT and CDR2 FQNNGV. Deletions cut 0 bases from V and 7 bases from J, with 18 bases between. The CDR3 spans 16 residues. CDR3 loop: CASSLDGTTSRGTQYF. The CDR3 DNA sequence: TGTGCCAGCAGCTTAGATGGGACCACATCAAGGGGGACCCAGTACTTC.

This clonotype was counted a few times. The CDR3 bases are TGTGCCAGCCCCGAATGGACAGGGGACATTAGCACAGATACGCAGTATTTT. It encodes CASPEWTGDISTDTQYF. The chain has TRBV6-1 and TRBJ2-3, with 9 bases aligning to TRBD1. CDR1 and CDR2 from the germline V gene are MNHNS and SASEGT. V shed 8 bases and J 0 bases; nucleotides not matched to a gene: 12. The CDR3 consists of 17 residues.

This clonotype was observed many times. The V gene is TRBV21-1, the J gene TRBJ2-5. TRBV21-1 constitutes a pseudogene. The CDR3 runs to 14 residues. In DNA, the CDR3 is TGTGCCAGCAGCCCAGACAAAGCTAAAGAGACCCAGTACTTC. It encodes CASSPDKAKETQYF.

In the case of this clonotype: The germline gene is not matched at one end of the junction; a read error may be the cause. The V and J genes are TRBV7-8 and TRBJ1-5, with D hard to call. Germline assignment: CDR1 SGHVS and CDR2 FQNEAQ. This CDR3 comprises 20 residues. The CDR3 DNA reads as TGTGCCAGCGGCTTACTGATGGGGTCGGCGGGAATGATCATCAATCAGCCCCAGCATTTT. It codes for CASGLLMGSAGMIINQPQHF.

The V and J genes are TRBV9 and TRBJ2-5; 8 bases fit TRBD1. Germline CDR1 reads SGDLS; CDR2 reads YYNGEE. V lost 4 bases to trimming and J lost 5 bases; unmatched junction nucleotides: 10. This CDR3 is 15 amino acids long. CDR3 DNA sequence: TGTGCCAGCAGCTATGGACAGGGCTTGGATGAGACCCAGTACTTC. Its protein is CASSYGQGLDETQYF.

Comment on this clonotype: One end of the junction does not line up with germline, which may come from a read error. The V gene is TRBV7-9, the J gene TRBJ1-3, with D tentatively TRBD1 (6 bases). Germline loops: CDR1 SEHNR, CDR2 FQNEAQ (reference sequence). CDR3 length equals 14 residues. The CDR3 protein is CSSSPTGSGNTIYF. The CDR3 DNA sequence: TGTTCCAGCAGCCCAACAGGGTCTGGAAACACCATATATTTT.

The chain links TRBV25-1 to TRBJ1-1; 7 bases fit TRBD1. CDR1 is MGHDK, CDR2 SYGVNS, per germline. J lost 5 bases, V lost 2 bases, and 5 bases had no gene match. The CDR3 is made up of 14 amino acids. CDR3 amino acids: CASSERGGRTEAFF. The CDR3 DNA reads as TGTGCCAGCAGTGAACGAGGGGGCCGGACTGAAGCTTTCTTT.